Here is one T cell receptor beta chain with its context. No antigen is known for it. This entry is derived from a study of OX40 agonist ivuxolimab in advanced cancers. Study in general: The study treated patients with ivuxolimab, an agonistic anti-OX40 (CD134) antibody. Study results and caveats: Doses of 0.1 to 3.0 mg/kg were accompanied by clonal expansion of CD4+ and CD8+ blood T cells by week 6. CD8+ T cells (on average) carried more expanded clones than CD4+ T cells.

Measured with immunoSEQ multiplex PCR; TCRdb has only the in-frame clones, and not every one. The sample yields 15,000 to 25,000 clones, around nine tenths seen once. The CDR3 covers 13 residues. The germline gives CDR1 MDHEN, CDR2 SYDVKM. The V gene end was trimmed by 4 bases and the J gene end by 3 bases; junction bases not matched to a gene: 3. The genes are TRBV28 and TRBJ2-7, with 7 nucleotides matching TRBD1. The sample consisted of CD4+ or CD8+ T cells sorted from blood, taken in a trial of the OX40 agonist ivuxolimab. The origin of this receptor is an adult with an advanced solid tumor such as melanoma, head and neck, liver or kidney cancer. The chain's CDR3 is CASSSYRGYEQYF. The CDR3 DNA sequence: TGTGCCAGCAGTTCCTACAGGGGCTACGAGCAGTACTTC.